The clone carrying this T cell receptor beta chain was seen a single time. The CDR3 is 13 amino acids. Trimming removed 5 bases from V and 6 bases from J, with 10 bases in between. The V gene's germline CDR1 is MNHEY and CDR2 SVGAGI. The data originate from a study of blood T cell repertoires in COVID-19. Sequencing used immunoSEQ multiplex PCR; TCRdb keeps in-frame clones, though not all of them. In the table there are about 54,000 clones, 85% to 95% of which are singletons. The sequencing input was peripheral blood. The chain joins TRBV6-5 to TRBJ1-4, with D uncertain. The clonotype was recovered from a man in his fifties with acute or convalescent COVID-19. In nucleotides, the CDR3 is TGTGCCAGCAGTAGACGACAAGATGAAAAACTGTTTTTT. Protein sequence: CASSRRQDEKLFF.